A single sample is the source of the 10 T cell receptor beta chains below, sequenced in a study of identical twins. TCRdb analysed the 5' RACE reads with MiXCR anew, one entry per CDR3 protein. The data show hundreds of thousands of distinct CDR3 sequences, less than 8% seen once. These records were also assigned to another study, of yellow fever vaccine responses in identical twins.

The sequenced sample was memory (CD45RO+) T cells sorted from blood. The receptor source for this set is a woman aged 18-29 years in good health.

In its sample, this clonotype was seen many times. This chain uses TRBV7-6 with TRBJ2-5; D gene unclear. CDR1 and CDR2 (germline): SGHVS, FNYEAQ. This CDR3 spans 13 amino acids. V shed 2 bases and J shed 4 bases, with 8 bases lying between them. DNA of the CDR3: TGTGCCAGCAGCTTAATTCGCCGAGAGACCCAGTACTTC. The encoded protein is CASSLIRRETQYF.

This clonotype was seen a few times. The chain couples TRBV25-1 to TRBJ2-7; a weak D match, TRBD2 (7 bases). V was clipped by 8 bases and J by 0 bases, with 14 bases between them. The CDR3 sequence is 14 residues long. Looked up from germline, CDR1 is MGHDK and CDR2 is SYGVNS. CDR3 loop: CASRTAGSSYEQYF. The DNA for the CDR3 is TGTGCCAGCCGGACAGCGGGGAGCTCCTACGAGCAGTACTTC.

This clonotype turned up a few times. The rearrangement links TRBV19 to TRBJ2-2, with D tentatively TRBD1 or TRBD2 (6 bases each). CDR1 is LNHDA and CDR2 is SQIVND in the germline V gene (reference sequence). This CDR3 has 17 amino acids. The germline V and J ends were trimmed by 3 bases and 1 base, with 15 bases remaining between them. CDR3 sequence reads: CASSIQAGGQNTGELFF. The CDR3 region has the DNA TGTGCCAGTAGTATTCAGGCCGGGGGCCAGAACACCGGGGAGCTGTTTTTT.

The chain is built from TRBV6-4 and TRBJ2-3; the D gene is possibly TRBD2 (5 bases). CDR1 is MRHNA and CDR2 is SNTAGT in the germline V gene. Trimming pared 3 bases from V and 5 bases from J, leaving 9 bases between. This CDR3 is 13 amino acids long. CDR3 region: CASSERERDTQYF. Here the CDR3 DNA reads TGTGCCAGCAGTGAAAGGGAGAGAGATACGCAGTATTTT.

This clonotype was seen many times. The chain couples TRBV24-1 to TRBJ2-5, with 7 nucleotides matching TRBD1. Unmatched junction bases numbered 12, after V lost 5 bases and J lost 7 bases. CDR1 KGHDR and CDR2 SFDVKD come from the germline V gene. There are 15 residues in the CDR3. CDR3 bases: TGTGCCACCAGTGCCGCTCAGGGGGATAGTACGACCCAGTACTTC. Amino acid sequence: CATSAAQGDSTTQYF.

The chain is built from TRBV27 and TRBJ2-1; possibly TRBD2 for D (6 bases). The germline gives CDR1 MNHEY, CDR2 SMNVEV (reference sequence). This CDR3 has 12 residues. Trimming pared 7 bases from V and 10 bases from J, leaving 14 bases between. The CDR3 DNA sequence: TGTGCCAGCACCACTGGGGGGAACGAGCAGTTCTTC. Translation gives CASTTGGNEQFF.

This clonotype was recorded a few times. The gene calls are TRBV11-2 and TRBJ2-2; TRBD2 matches at 9 bases. The CDR3 has 18 residues. From germline, CDR1 is SGHAT and CDR2 FQNNGV. J gave up 5 bases and V 1 base, and 11 bases lay outside the gene matches. As DNA, the CDR3 is TGTGCCAGCAGCTTAGTTTTTGGCCTAGCGGGACGGACCGGGGAGCTGTTTTTT. Translating gives CASSLVFGLAGRTGELFF. The full variable domain, in which reference TRBV11-2 and TRBJ2-2 provide the parts outside the CDR3, is EAGVAQSPRYKIIEKRQSVAFWCNPISGHATLYWYQQILGQGPKLLIQFQNNGVVDDSQLPKDRFSAERLKGVDSTLKIQPAKLEDSAVYLCASSLVFGLAGRTGELFFGEGSRLTVL.

There are many counts of this clonotype. The CDR3 sequence is CASSLRGAGAAFF. CDR3 in DNA: TGTGCCAGCAGTTTAAGGGGCGCAGGGGCCGCTTTCTTT. The V and J genes are TRBV12-3 or TRBV12-4 and TRBJ1-1, with a weak D call TRBD1 (6 bases). This CDR3 has 13 residues. V lost 2 bases and J 11 bases, leaving 15 bases between the germline ends.

This clonotype was seen only a few times. This rearrangement joins TRBV2 to TRBJ2-5; TRBD2 might be the D (6 bases). Germline V gene lookup returns CDR1 SNHLY and CDR2 FYNNEI. CDR3 length: 15 amino acids. Between the trimmed V and J ends, which lost 8 bases and 7 bases, there was a span of 23 bases. DNA of the CDR3: TGTGCCAGCGTTGCGGGACTCGCAGATGGGGCGACCCAGTACTTC. It translates to CASVAGLADGATQYF.

This clonotype was detected only a few times. This chain links TRBV28 with TRBJ1-4; D is unclear. V was shortened by 8 bases and J by 0 bases, with 10 bases between the two germline ends. The CDR3 runs to 14 residues. Germline V gene lookup returns CDR1 MDHEN and CDR2 SYDVKM. CDR3: CASLSHATNEKLFF. DNA for the CDR3: TGTGCCAGCCTTTCCCATGCAACTAATGAAAAACTGTTTTTT.